This T cell receptor (beta chain) is from a study of T cells after posttransplantation cyclophosphamide. Whole-study findings and limits: Later blood repertoires were often dominated by clones from the donor CD8+ memory compartment.

Trimming shortened V by 6 bases and J by 4 bases, and 22 bases separated the two germline ends. This CDR3 has 17 amino acids. The germline V gene has CDR1 KGHSH and CDR2 LQKENI. As concerns this clone: Its specificity is not known.

Only in-frame clones appear in the TCRdb table, and some are missing; sequencing was by immunoSEQ multiplex PCR. The repertoire holds around 30,000 clones, with about nine tenths as singletons. This chain connects TRBV18 to TRBJ1-5; no firm D call. Sample: PBMCs. The clonotype was recovered from a man aged 45-60 years. Here the CDR3 DNA reads TGTGCCAGCTCGCTCCCCGCGGAGTGCCCCCCTAATCAGCCCCAGCATTTT. Amino acids: CASSLPAECPPNQPQHF.